This T cell receptor beta chain is from a study of OX40 agonist ivuxolimab in advanced cancers. Study information: A male proportion of just over 80% was recorded, with mean age about 62 years and range roughly 23 to 79. Partial responses were recorded for three patients, including one with hepatocellular carcinoma and two with cutaneous melanoma.

Clones were read by immunoSEQ multiplex PCR, and TCRdb kept only the in-frame ones, dropping some. Among 100,000 or so clones listed, roughly 95% were seen once. The CDR3 runs 14 residues. Trimming took 4 bases from V and 0 from J; bases not matched to a gene: 3. Germline V CDR1 and CDR2: KGHSH, LQKENI. The chain joins TRBV18 to TRBJ2-7; 7 nucleotides match TRBD1. This material consisted of CD4+ or CD8+ T cells sorted from blood, taken in a trial of the OX40 agonist ivuxolimab. The sequence came from an adult with an advanced solid tumor such as melanoma, head and neck, liver or kidney cancer. The CDR3 DNA reads as TGTGCCAGCTCACTACGACAGGGCTCCTACGAGCAGTACTTC. This sequence encodes CASSLRQGSYEQYF.